What follows are 9 T cell receptor beta chains derived from one specimen sequenced in a study of blood T cell repertoires in COVID-19. Only in-frame clones appear in the TCRdb table, and some are missing; sequencing was by immunoSEQ multiplex PCR. The sample records about 70,000 clones, about nine tenths being singletons. Specimen: peripheral blood. Source of these receptors: a man aged 50 or older with COVID-19, enrolled during active disease.

The rearrangement joins TRBV4-3 to TRBJ1-1, with a possible D match to TRBD1 (5 bases). V lost 2 bases, J lost 4 bases, and 11 bases lay in between. The CDR3 runs to 14 residues. The germline V gene has CDR1 LGHNA and CDR2 YSLEER. The DNA of the CDR3 is TGCGCCAGCAGCCAATCCCGGGGGGGCACTGAAGCTTTCTTT. The encoded protein is CASSQSRGGTEAFF.

This chain joins TRBV5-4 and TRBJ2-5; 9 positions agree with TRBD1. The length of the CDR3 is 14 residues. Germline V gives CDR1 SGHNT, CDR2 YYREEE (reference sequence). With V trimmed by 4 bases and J by 5 bases, 6 bases remained unmatched. Written as DNA, the CDR3 is TGTGCCAGCAGCACGGGACAGGGTGTCGAGACCCAGTACTTC. It encodes CASSTGQGVETQYF. Together with reference TRBV5-4 and TRBJ2-5, the CDR3 gives the full variable domain: ETGVTQSPTHLIKTRGQQVTLRCSSQSGHNTVSWYQQALGQGPQFIFQYYREEENGRGNFPPRFSGLQFPNYSSELNVNALELDDSALYLCASSTGQGVETQYFGPGTRLLVL.

The rearrangement joins TRBV6-6 to TRBJ2-7; 11 bases align to TRBD1. Germline V gives CDR1 MNHNY, CDR2 SVGAGI (reference sequence). This CDR3 is 15 amino acids long. The ends lost 2 bases at V and 3 bases at J; junction bases unmatched: 3. CDR3 DNA sequence: TGTGCCAGCAGTTACGGGGGGACAGGGGGCTACGAGCAGTACGTC. It yields the protein CASSYGGTGGYEQYV.

This clone was observed a single time. The rearrangement uses TRBV5-4 and TRBJ2-1; 8 bases match TRBD2. The V gene's germline CDR1 is SGHNT and CDR2 YYREEE (reference sequence). This CDR3 has 16 residues. V lost 0 bases to trimming and J lost 5 bases; unmatched junction nucleotides: 7. The CDR3, as DNA: TGTGCCAGCAGCTTGGGGGCTAGCGGGCCCCACAATGAGCAGTTCTTC. Translated, it gives CASSLGASGPHNEQFF.

This chain links TRBV19 with TRBJ2-2; 7 bases are a match to TRBD1. The J segment lost 5 bases and the V segment lost 4 bases, leaving 10 bases of the junction unmatched. The CDR3 covers 16 residues. Germline values: CDR1 LNHDA, CDR2 SQIVND (reference sequence). The CDR3 loop reads CASSNFGQVRTGELFF. CDR3 coding DNA: TGTGCCAGTAGTAACTTCGGACAGGTCCGAACCGGGGAGCTGTTTTTT.

The genes are TRBV7-9 and TRBJ1-2, with 10 bases fitting TRBD1. V lost 4 bases, J lost 6 bases, and 8 bases stayed unmatched. From germline, CDR1 is SEHNR and CDR2 FQNEAQ (reference sequence). This CDR3 spans 15 amino acids. CDR3 residues: CASSWTGTGVDGYTF. The DNA of the CDR3 is TGTGCCAGCAGCTGGACCGGGACAGGGGTGGATGGCTACACCTTC.

The chain recombines TRBV4-1 with TRBJ1-2; no clear D gene. Germline V gives CDR1 MGHRA, CDR2 YSYEKL. The CDR3 length is 16 residues. V lost 0 bases and J lost 6, with 17 bases in between. The CDR3 DNA follows: TGCGCCAGCAGCCAAGACTTTTTTGAGGGATTGGATGGCTACACCTTC. This codes for CASSQDFFEGLDGYTF.

CDR3 in DNA: TGTGCCAGCAGTGAAAACAGAGACTATGGCTACACCTTC. This sequence encodes CASSENRDYGYTF. This chain uses TRBV2 with TRBJ1-2; D remains unclear. CDR3 size: 13 residues. CDR1 SNHLY and CDR2 FYNNEI come from the germline V gene. Trimming left V 2 bases short and J 3 bases short, with 7 bases between.

The chain recombines TRBV6-1 with TRBJ1-1, with 8 bases aligning to TRBD1. The CDR3 consists of 14 residues. Germline CDR1 is MNHNS and CDR2 is SASEGT. V dropped 2 bases and J dropped 5; count of bases not matched to a gene: 4. The CDR3 here is CASSEWTGRTEAFF. The CDR3 DNA reads TGTGCCAGCAGTGAATGGACAGGGCGGACTGAAGCTTTCTTT.